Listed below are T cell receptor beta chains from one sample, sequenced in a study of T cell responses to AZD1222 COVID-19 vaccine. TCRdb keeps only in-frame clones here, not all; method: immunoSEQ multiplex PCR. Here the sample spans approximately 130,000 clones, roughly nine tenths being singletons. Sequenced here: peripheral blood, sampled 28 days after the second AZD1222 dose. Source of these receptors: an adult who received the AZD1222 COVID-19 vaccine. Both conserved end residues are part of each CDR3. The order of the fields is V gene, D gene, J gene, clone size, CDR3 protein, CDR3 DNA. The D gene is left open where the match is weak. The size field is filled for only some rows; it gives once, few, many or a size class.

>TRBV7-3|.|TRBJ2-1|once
CASSRAVGNEQFF
TGTGCCAGCAGCCGGGCCGTTGGCAATGAGCAGTTCTTC
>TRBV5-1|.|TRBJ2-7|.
CASSLEGRGEQYF
TGCGCCAGCAGCTTAGAGGGACGGGGCGAGCAGTACTTC
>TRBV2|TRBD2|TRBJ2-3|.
CASSESLLAASTDTQYF
TGTGCCAGCAGTGAATCTTTACTAGCGGCTAGCACAGATACGCAGTATTTT
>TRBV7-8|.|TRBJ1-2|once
CASSGFGENYGYTF
TGTGCCAGCAGCGGATTTGGGGAAAACTATGGCTACACCTTC
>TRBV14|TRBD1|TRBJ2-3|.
CASSTRQGTDTQYF
TGTGCCAGCAGCACCCGACAGGGAACAGATACGCAGTATTTT
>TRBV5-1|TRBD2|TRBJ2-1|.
CASSISGGALNEQFF
TGCGCCAGCAGCATTAGCGGGGGGGCCTTAAATGAGCAGTTCTTC
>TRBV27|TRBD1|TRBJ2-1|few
CASSLGDRGFNEQFF
TGTGCCAGCAGTTTGGGAGACAGGGGCTTCAATGAGCAGTTCTTC
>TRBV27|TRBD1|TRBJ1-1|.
CASRSQGAGNTEAFF
TGTGCCAGCAGGTCACAGGGGGCTGGGAACACTGAAGCTTTCTTT
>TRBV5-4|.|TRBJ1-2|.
CASSPTTLYGYTF
TGTGCCAGCAGCCCGACTACGCTCTATGGCTACACCTTC
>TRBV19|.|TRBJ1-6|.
CASSPPEGYNSPLHF
TGTGCCAGTAGCCCCCCCGAGGGATATAATTCACCCCTCCACTTT
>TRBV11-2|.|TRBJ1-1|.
CASSLEWGQGTEAFF
TGTGCCAGCAGCTTAGAATGGGGGCAAGGAACTGAAGCTTTCTTT
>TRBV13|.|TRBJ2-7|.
CASSFGRKEQYF
TGTGCCAGCAGCTTTGGGCGTAAGGAGCAGTACTTC
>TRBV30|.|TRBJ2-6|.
CAWRYSGANVLTF
TGTGCCTGGAGGTACTCTGGGGCCAACGTCCTGACTTTC
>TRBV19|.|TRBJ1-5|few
CASIRGAGNQPQHF
TGTGCCAGTATAAGGGGAGCAGGTAATCAGCCCCAGCATTTT
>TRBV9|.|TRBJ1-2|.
CASSVGRINYGYTF
TGTGCCAGCAGCGTAGGGCGGATCAACTATGGCTACACCTTC
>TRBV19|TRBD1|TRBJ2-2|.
CASSSGQGAGTGELFF
TGTGCCAGTAGTTCGGGACAGGGGGCAGGAACCGGGGAGCTGTTTTTT
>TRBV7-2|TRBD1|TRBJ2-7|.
CASSLRPRQGEQYF
TGTGCCAGCAGCCTCCGGCCGAGACAGGGCGAGCAGTACTTC
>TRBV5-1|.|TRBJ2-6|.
CASSAPRDTRDGANVLTF
TGCGCCAGCAGCGCCCCCCGGGACACTAGGGACGGGGCCAACGTCCTGACTTTC
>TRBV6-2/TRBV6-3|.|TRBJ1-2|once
CASSFQGDYGYTF
TGTGCCAGCAGTTTTCAGGGAGACTATGGCTACACCTTC
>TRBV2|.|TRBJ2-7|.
CASSVSGLPTYEQYF
TGTGCCAGCAGTGTCTCCGGACTACCAACCTACGAGCAGTACTTC
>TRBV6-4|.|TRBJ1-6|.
CVRGRNSPLHF
TGTGTCAGGGGTCGTAATTCACCCCTCCACTTT
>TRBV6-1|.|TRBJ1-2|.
CASSETGWYMSYGYTF
TGTGCCAGCAGTGAAACGGGTTGGTACATGAGCTATGGCTACACCTTC
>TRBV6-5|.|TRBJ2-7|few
CASRATDPYEQYF
TGTGCCAGCAGAGCGACAGATCCCTACGAGCAGTACTTC
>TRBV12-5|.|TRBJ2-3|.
CASGRVDTQYF
TGTGCTAGTGGTCGGGTAGATACGCAGTATTTT
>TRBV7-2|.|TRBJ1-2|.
CASSNPRGGVNYGYTF
TGTGCCAGCAGCAACCCCCGTGGAGGTGTTAACTATGGCTACACCTTC
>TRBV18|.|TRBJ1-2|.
CASSPPTRYGYTF
TGTGCCAGCTCACCACCGACCCGCTATGGCTACACCTTC
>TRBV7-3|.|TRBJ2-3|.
CASSAHLGGAYDTQYF
TGTGCCAGCAGCGCCCACCTGGGGGGAGCCTACGATACGCAGTATTTT
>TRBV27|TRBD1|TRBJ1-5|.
CASTLDLNRGVSNQPQHF
TGTGCCAGCACCCTAGACTTAAACAGGGGCGTGAGCAATCAGCCCCAGCATTTT
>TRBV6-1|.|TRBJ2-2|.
CASSDQGRGLFF
TGTGCCAGCAGTGACCAGGGGAGGGGGCTGTTTTTT
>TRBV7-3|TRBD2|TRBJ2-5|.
CASSNSGEETQYF
TGTGCCAGCAGCAATAGCGGGGAAGAGACCCAGTACTTC
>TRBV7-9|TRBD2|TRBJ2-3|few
CASSLVGGRARDTQYF
TGTGCCAGCAGCTTAGTGGGCGGGAGGGCCCGGGATACGCAGTATTTT
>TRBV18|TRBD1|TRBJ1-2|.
CASSPEGQGSGYTF
TGTGCCAGCTCACCAGAGGGACAGGGGTCTGGCTACACCTTC
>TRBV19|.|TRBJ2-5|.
CASSRLEQETQYF
TGTGCCAGTAGTAGGCTGGAACAAGAGACCCAGTACTTC
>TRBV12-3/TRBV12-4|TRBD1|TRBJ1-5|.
CASSNRGQPQHF
TGTGCCAGCAGCAACAGGGGGCAGCCCCAGCATTTT
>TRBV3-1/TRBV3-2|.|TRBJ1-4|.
CASKAGINEKLFF
TGTGCCAGCAAGGCAGGTATAAATGAAAAACTGTTTTTT
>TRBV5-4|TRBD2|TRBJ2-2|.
CASSPGGTSGRFITGELFF
TGTGCCAGCAGCCCGGGGGGGACTAGCGGGAGGTTCATCACCGGGGAGCTGTTTTTT
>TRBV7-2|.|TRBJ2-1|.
CASSPGASEYNEQFF
TGTGCCAGCAGCCCCGGGGCTAGCGAGTACAATGAGCAGTTCTTC
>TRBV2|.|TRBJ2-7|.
CASRIQGPSYEQYF
TGTGCCAGCAGGATACAGGGACCCTCCTACGAGCAGTACTTC
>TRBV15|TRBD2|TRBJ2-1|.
CATSPRLAAPYNEQFF
TGTGCCACCAGCCCCCGGCTAGCGGCCCCCTACAATGAGCAGTTCTTC
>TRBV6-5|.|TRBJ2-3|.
CAASRGPPDTQYF
TGTGCCGCCTCGCGGGGGCCACCAGATACGCAGTATTTT
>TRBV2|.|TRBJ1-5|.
CASSDGAGSNQPQHF
TGTGCCAGCAGTGACGGGGCCGGCAGCAATCAGCCCCAGCATTTT
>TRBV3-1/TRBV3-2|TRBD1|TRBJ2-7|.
CASSHPGQGEEEQYF
TGTGCCAGCAGCCATCCGGGACAGGGGGAAGAGGAGCAGTACTTC
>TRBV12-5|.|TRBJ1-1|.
CASGLNTVNTEAFF
TGTGCTAGTGGTTTGAATACAGTGAACACTGAAGCTTTCTTT
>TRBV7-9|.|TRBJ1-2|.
CASSPIWDTSGYTF
TGTGCCAGCAGCCCCATTTGGGATACGAGTGGCTACACCTTC
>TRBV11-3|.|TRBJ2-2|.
CASSLALTGELFF
TGTGCCAGCAGCTTAGCCCTGACCGGGGAGCTGTTTTTT
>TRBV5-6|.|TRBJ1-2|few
CASRALSNYGYTF
TGTGCCAGCAGGGCGCTATCTAACTATGGCTACACCTTC
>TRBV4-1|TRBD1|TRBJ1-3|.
CASSQGQGTGNTIYF
TGCGCCAGCAGCCAAGGACAGGGTACTGGAAACACCATATATTTT
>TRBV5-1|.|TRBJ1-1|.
CASSQDGLSLVAEAFF
TGCGCCAGCAGCCAGGACGGACTCAGCCTCGTCGCTGAAGCTTTCTTT
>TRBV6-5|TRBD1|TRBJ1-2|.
CASSYGGGDSYGYTF
TGTGCCAGCAGTTACGGAGGGGGCGACAGCTATGGCTACACCTTC
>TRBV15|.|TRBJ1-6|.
CATSDRDYNSPLHF
TGTGCCACCAGCGACCGGGACTATAATTCACCCCTCCACTTT
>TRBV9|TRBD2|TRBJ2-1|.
CASSVASGNSYNEQFF
TGTGCCAGCAGCGTAGCAAGCGGGAACTCCTACAATGAGCAGTTCTTC
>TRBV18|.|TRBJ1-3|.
CASSPTVLYSSGNTIYF
TGTGCCAGCTCACCCACTGTATTGTACAGCTCTGGAAACACCATATATTTT
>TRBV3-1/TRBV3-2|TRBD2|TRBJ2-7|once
CASSRTAGGPNSYEQYF
TGTGCCAGCAGCCGGACAGCGGGGGGGCCGAACTCCTACGAGCAGTACTTC
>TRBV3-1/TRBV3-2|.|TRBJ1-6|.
CASSQEFSDRYNSPLHF
TGTGCCAGCAGCCAAGAATTTTCGGACAGATATAATTCACCCCTCCACTTT
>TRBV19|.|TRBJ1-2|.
CAIKGQVGNYGYTF
TGTGCCATAAAGGGGCAGGTTGGAAACTATGGCTACACCTTC
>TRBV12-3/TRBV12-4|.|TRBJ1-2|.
CASSTHANYGYTF
TGTGCCAGCAGTACCCACGCTAACTATGGCTACACCTTC
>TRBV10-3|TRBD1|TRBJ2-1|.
CAMAPATGGGIRNEQFF
TGTGCCATGGCCCCCGCGACAGGGGGGGGGATTAGGAATGAGCAGTTCTTC